The TCR beta chain under discussion was sequenced for a study of neurological immune-mediated disorders. Study findings and constraints: The absence of any CDR3 amino acid sequence shared by expanded clones across subjects suggests that repertoires were private in all groups.

A single record per CDR3 protein comes from TCRdb applying MiXCR to the 5' RACE reads. Here the sample spans 55,000 to 65,000 distinct CDR3 sequences, 9.5% to 15% being singletons. The table lists this clonotype with many counts. Its specificity is unknown. The sample taken for sequencing was PBMCs. The receptor was derived from an older woman with HTLV-1-associated myelopathy (HAM/TSP).

The CDR3 protein is CAISESVTSGQGTGELFF. The CDR3 region has the DNA TGTGCCATCAGTGAGTCGGTGACTAGCGGGCAAGGGACCGGGGAGCTGTTTTTT. The gene calls are TRBV10-3 and TRBJ2-2; 10 bases line up with TRBD2. The CDR3 has 18 residues. With V trimmed by 0 bases and J by 5 bases, 9 bases remained unmatched. CDR1 ENHRY and CDR2 SYGVKD come from the germline V gene.